These 12 T cell receptor beta chains were sequenced from one sample in a study of shared clonotypes between healthy human individuals. Libraries were prepared by immunoSEQ multiplex PCR; TCRdb keeps only in-frame clonotypes and omits some of them. The sample carries about 980,000 clones, more than 75% recorded once. Input material: memory CD4+ T cells sorted from blood. The subset: CD45RA-negative fraction. The receptors originated from a man younger than 30 in good health.

This chain connects TRBV7-9 to TRBJ2-1; D gene unclear. Germline V gives CDR1 SEHNR, CDR2 FQNEAQ (reference sequence). Trimming stripped 0 bases from V and 6 bases from J, with 6 bases between. CDR3 size: 13 residues. CDR3 nucleotide sequence: TGTGCCAGCAGCTTAGCGTTGGTCAATGAGCAGTTCTTC. Translated: CASSLALVNEQFF.

This clone was seen a single time. In the same sample, other DNA sequences code for this CDR3. This sequence joins TRBV7-9 and TRBJ2-7, with D possibly being TRBD2 (5 bases). In germline, CDR1 is SEHNR, CDR2 FQNEAQ (reference sequence). There are 14 residues in the CDR3. Trimming removed 1 base from V and 2 bases from J, with 9 bases in between. The CDR3 loop reads CASSLGTATYEQYF. The CDR3 region has the DNA TGTGCCAGCAGCTTAGGGACTGCGACCTACGAGCAGTACTTC. Supplemented by reference TRBV7-9 and TRBJ2-7, the full variable domain reads DTGVSQNPRHKITKRGQNVTFRCDPISEHNRLYWYRQTLGQGPEFLTYFQNEAQLEKSRLLSDRFSAERPKGSFSTLEIQRTEQGDSAMYLCASSLGTATYEQYFGPGTRLTVT.

The chain is built from TRBV4-1 and TRBJ2-3; D is ambiguous. CDR3 length: 14 residues. The germline CDR1 and CDR2 sequences are MGHRA and YSYEKL. V was cut by 0 bases and J by 4 bases, with 8 bases left in between. CDR3 DNA sequence: TGCGCCAGCAGCCAAGATGTGGCGGCAGATACGCAGTATTTT. It translates to CASSQDVAADTQYF.

The gene calls are TRBV10-3 and TRBJ1-2; no clear D gene. This CDR3 contains 15 residues. Looked up from germline, CDR1 is ENHRY and CDR2 is SYGVKD. V was pared by 1 base and J by 1 base, with 10 bases between. CDR3 region: CAISELSGINYGYTF. The CDR3, as DNA: TGTGCCATCAGTGAGTTGTCGGGAATTAACTATGGCTACACCTTC.

Here the CDR3 reads CASSTHGGGDDTQYF. The CDR3 region has the DNA TGTGCCAGCAGCACCCACGGAGGGGGGGACGATACGCAGTATTTT. V is TRBV21-1 and J is TRBJ2-3; the D call TRBD2 from the table was never checked on the DNA. TRBV21-1 is noted as a pseudogene. The CDR3 totals 15 residues.

CDR3 sequence (DNA): TGTGCCAGCAGTCTCGGTGGCGGGGGGGCTATCAATGAGCAGTTCTTC. Translation: CASSLGGGGAINEQFF. The genes are TRBV5-4 and TRBJ2-1; the match to TRBD2 covers 9 bases. This CDR3 contains 16 residues. Per germline, CDR1 SGHNT and CDR2 YYREEE (reference sequence). V lost 5 bases to trimming and J lost 6 bases; unmatched junction nucleotides: 12. Based on the CDR3 plus reference TRBV5-4 and TRBJ2-1, the full variable domain is ETGVTQSPTHLIKTRGQQVTLRCSSQSGHNTVSWYQQALGQGPQFIFQYYREEENGRGNFPPRFSGLQFPNYSSELNVNALELDDSALYLCASSLGGGGAINEQFFGPGTRLTVL.

A remark on this clone: At the DNA level, this CDR3 is encoded by other sequences in the same sample as well. The V and J genes are TRBV5-1 and TRBJ2-6; D possibly uses TRBD1 or TRBD2 (5 bases each). Trimming took off 5 bases at V and 0 bases at J, with 9 bases between the two ends. The CDR3 loop spans 15 amino acids. Germline V gene sequence: CDR1 SGHRS, CDR2 YFSETQ. The CDR3 reads CASSEGSSGANVLTF. CDR3 coding DNA: TGCGCCAGCAGTGAGGGGAGCTCTGGGGCCAACGTCCTGACTTTC.

V usage is TRBV6-5 and J usage is TRBJ1-2, with D tentatively TRBD1 (5 bases). Germline assignment: CDR1 MNHEY and CDR2 SVGAGI. This CDR3 is built from 13 residues. V gave up 6 bases and J gave up 6 bases, with 14 bases separating them. The CDR3 DNA sequence: TGTGCCAGCAGCCCCGGGACGCTTAATGGCTACACCTTC. Translation gives CASSPGTLNGYTF.

The rearrangement links TRBV6-1 to TRBJ2-7; 7 bases align to TRBD1. CDR1 is MNHNS, CDR2 SASEGT, per germline. The CDR3 sequence is 14 residues long. The J segment lost 3 bases and the V segment lost 7 bases, leaving 9 bases of the junction unmatched. In DNA form, the CDR3 reads TGTGCCAGCACCAGAGAGGGACAGAACTACGAGCAGTACTTC. As protein: CASTREGQNYEQYF.

The V and J genes are TRBV27 and TRBJ1-5; the match to TRBD1 covers 8 bases. V shed 5 bases and J 6 bases; nucleotides not matched to a gene: 6. The CDR3 has 14 amino acids. Germline values: CDR1 MNHEY, CDR2 SMNVEV (reference sequence). The CDR3 sequence: CASSPRTGSQPQHF. The DNA of the CDR3 is TGTGCCAGCAGTCCGCGGACAGGGAGTCAGCCCCAGCATTTT.

J is TRBJ2-3 and V is TRBV7-6, with 9 bases fitting TRBD2. V lost 3 bases to trimming and J lost 4 bases; unmatched junction nucleotides: 8. Germline CDR1 reads SGHVS; CDR2 reads FNYEAQ. The CDR3 runs 16 residues. CDR3 residues: CASSLSSGKGPDTQYF. For the CDR3, the DNA is TGTGCCAGCAGCTTGTCTAGCGGGAAGGGTCCAGATACGCAGTATTTT.

This chain links TRBV15 with TRBJ1-6; D remains unclear. Trimming took off 0 bases at V and 7 bases at J, with 13 bases between the two ends. CDR1 and CDR2 (germline): LNHNV, YYDKDF (reference sequence). This CDR3 has 16 amino acids. The chain's CDR3 is CATSRDMDLGNSPLHF. In DNA form, the CDR3 reads TGTGCCACCAGCAGAGACATGGACCTGGGGAATTCACCCCTCCACTTT. Together with reference TRBV15 and TRBJ1-6, the CDR3 gives the full variable domain: DAMVIQNPRYQVTQFGKPVTLSCSQTLNHNVMYWYQQKSSQAPKLLFHYYDKDFNNEADTPDNFQSRRPNTSFCFLDIRSPGLGDTAMYLCATSRDMDLGNSPLHFGNGTRLTVT.